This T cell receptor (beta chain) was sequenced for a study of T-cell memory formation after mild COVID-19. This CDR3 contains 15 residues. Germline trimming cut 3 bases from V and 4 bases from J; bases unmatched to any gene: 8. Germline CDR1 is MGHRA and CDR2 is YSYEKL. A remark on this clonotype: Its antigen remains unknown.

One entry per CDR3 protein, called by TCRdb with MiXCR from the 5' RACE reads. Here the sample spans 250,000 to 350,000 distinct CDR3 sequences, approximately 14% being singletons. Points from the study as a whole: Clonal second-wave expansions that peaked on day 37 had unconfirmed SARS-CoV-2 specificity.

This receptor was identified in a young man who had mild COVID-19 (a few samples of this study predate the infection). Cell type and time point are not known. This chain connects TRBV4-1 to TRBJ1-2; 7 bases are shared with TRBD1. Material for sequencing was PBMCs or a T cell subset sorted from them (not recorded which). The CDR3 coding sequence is TGCGCCAGCAGCCAGGGGACAGTGGCGGCCTATGGCTACACCTTC. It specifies CASSQGTVAAYGYTF.